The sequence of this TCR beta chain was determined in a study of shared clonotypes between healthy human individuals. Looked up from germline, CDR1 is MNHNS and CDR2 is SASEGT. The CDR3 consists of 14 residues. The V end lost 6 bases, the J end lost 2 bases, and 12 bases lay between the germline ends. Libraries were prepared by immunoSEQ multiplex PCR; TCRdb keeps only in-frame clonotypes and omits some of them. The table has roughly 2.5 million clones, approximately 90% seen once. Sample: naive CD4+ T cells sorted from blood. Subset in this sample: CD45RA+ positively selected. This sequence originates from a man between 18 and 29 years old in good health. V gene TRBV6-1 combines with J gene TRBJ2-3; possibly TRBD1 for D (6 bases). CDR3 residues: CASRDRPNTDTQYF. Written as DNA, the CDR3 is TGTGCCAGCAGGGACAGACCAAACACAGATACGCAGTATTTT.